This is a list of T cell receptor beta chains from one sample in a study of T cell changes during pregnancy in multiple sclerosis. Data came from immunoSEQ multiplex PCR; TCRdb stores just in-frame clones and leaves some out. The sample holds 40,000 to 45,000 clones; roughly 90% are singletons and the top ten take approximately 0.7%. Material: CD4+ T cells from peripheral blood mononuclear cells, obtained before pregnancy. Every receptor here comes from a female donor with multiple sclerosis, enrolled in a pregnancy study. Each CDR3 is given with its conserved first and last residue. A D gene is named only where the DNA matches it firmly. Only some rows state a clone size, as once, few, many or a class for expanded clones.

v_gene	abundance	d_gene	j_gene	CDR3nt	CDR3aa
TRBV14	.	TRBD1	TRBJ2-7	TGTGCCAGCAGCCCAATCCCAGGGGGAGTAGCCTACGAGCAGTACTTC	CASSPIPGGVAYEQYF
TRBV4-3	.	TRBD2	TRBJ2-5	TGCGCCAGCAGCCTTACTAGCGGGGGTAGGGAGACCCAGTACTTC	CASSLTSGGRETQYF
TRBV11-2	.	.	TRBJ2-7	TGTGCCAGCAGCTTAGATGGACATCAAGCCGGCTCCTACGAGCAGTACTTC	CASSLDGHQAGSYEQYF
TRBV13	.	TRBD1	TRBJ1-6	TGTGCCAGCAGCAGGACAGGGGGAGGTTATTCACCCCTCCACTTT	CASSRTGGGYSPLHF
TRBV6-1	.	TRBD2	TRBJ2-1	TGTGCCAGCAGTGGGACTAGCGGGGGGATAATATACAATGAGCAGTTCTTC	CASSGTSGGIIYNEQFF
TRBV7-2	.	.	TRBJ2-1	TGTGCCAGCAGCTCCCTGTGGGGGGACTCCTCCTACAATGAGCAGTTCTTC	CASSSLWGDSSYNEQFF
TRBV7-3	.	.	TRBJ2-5	TGTGCCAGCAGCTTCTCCAGGGAAGAGACCCAGTACTTC	CASSFSREETQYF
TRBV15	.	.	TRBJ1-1	TGTGCCACCAGCAGAGGTGACAGTTGGAGGGCTGAAGCTTTCTTT	CATSRGDSWRAEAFF
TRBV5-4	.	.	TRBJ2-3	TGTGCCAGCAGCCTGAAAGCGGGCACAGATACGCAGTATTTT	CASSLKAGTDTQYF
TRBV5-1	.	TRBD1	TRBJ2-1	TGCGCCAGCAGCGAACAGGGGAAGGACAATGAGCAGTTCTTC	CASSEQGKDNEQFF
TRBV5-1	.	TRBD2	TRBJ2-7	TGCGCCAGCAGCGACTTGACTAGCGGAACCTACGAGCAGTACTTC	CASSDLTSGTYEQYF
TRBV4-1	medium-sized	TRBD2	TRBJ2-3	TGCGCCAGCAGCCAAGAAGGACGGACTAGCGGGCTCACAGATACGCAGTATTTT	CASSQEGRTSGLTDTQYF
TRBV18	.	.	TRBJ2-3	TGTGCCAGCTCACCGAATCTCGGGACTCGGATAGATACGCAGTATTTT	CASSPNLGTRIDTQYF
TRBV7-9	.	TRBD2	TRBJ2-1	TGTGCCAGCAGCTTAATCTCAGGACTAGTTCGGGGCAATGAGCAGTTCTTC	CASSLISGLVRGNEQFF
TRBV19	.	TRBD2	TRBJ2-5	TGTGCCAGTAGGGGACTAGCGGGGGGTCTACAAGAGACCCAGTACTTC	CASRGLAGGLQETQYF
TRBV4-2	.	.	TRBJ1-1	TGTGCCAGCAGCCCATATGCGGGGGCCACTGAAGCTTTCTTT	CASSPYAGATEAFF
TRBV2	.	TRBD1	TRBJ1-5	TGTGCCAGCTCGGACAGGGCGAGCAATCAGCCCCAGCATTTT	CASSDRASNQPQHF
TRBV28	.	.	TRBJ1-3	TGTGCCAGCAGTTTCGGGGAGGCTGGAAACACCATATATTTT	CASSFGEAGNTIYF
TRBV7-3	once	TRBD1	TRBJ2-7	TGTGCCAGCAGCTTAGACAGGGGGTACGAGCAGTACTTC	CASSLDRGYEQYF
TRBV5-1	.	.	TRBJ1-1	TGCGCCAGCAGCTTGGCGACCCCCCCGGGGGACACTGAAGCTTTCTTT	CASSLATPPGDTEAFF
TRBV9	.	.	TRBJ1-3	TGTGCCAGCAGCGCCCGACAGGCCAGCTCTGGAAACACCATATATTTT	CASSARQASSGNTIYF
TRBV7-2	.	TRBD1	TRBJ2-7	TGTGCCAGCAGCCGCGGGACAGGGGGAGGATACGAGCAGTACTTC	CASSRGTGGGYEQYF
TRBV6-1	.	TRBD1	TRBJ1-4	TGTGCCAGCAGTGATTCCCGGACAGGGATTAATGAAAAACTGTTTTTT	CASSDSRTGINEKLFF
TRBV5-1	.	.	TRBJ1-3	TGCGCCAGCAGCTTGGATGGGGCGGCTGGAAACACCATATATTTT	CASSLDGAAGNTIYF
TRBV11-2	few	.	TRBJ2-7	TGTGCCAGCAGGCCCCTCACTAGCTCCTCCTACGAGCAGTACTTC	CASRPLTSSSYEQYF
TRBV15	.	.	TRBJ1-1	TGTGCCACCAGCAGAGCAGGGGCTAGTAACACTGAAGCTTTCTTT	CATSRAGASNTEAFF
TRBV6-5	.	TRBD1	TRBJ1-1	TGTGCCAGCAGTTACCGTTCGACAGGGGGCATCACTGAAGCTTTCTTT	CASSYRSTGGITEAFF
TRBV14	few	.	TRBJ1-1	TGTGCCAGCAGCCGCTCAGGAGGGGCGTTAGCTTTCTTT	CASSRSGGALAFF
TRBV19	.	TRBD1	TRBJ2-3	TGTGCCAGTATGGGGACAGGGGTCACAGATACGCAGTATTTT	CASMGTGVTDTQYF
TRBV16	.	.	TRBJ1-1	TGTGCCAGCAGCCAATCCCCCTCGAGATTGGACACTGAAGCTTTCTTT	CASSQSPSRLDTEAFF
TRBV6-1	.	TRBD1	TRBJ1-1	TGTGCCAGCAGAATGTCGGGACAGGACACTGAAGCTTTCTTT	CASRMSGQDTEAFF
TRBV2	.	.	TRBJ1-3	TGTGCCAGCAGCGAAACCCCCCAGTCCATCTCTGGAAACACCATATATTTT	CASSETPQSISGNTIYF
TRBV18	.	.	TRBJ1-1	TGTGCCAGCTCACTATTAGTACTTGGAGGCCAGACAGGAGACACTGAAGCTTTCTTT	CASSLLVLGGQTGDTEAFF
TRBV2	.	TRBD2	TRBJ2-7	TGTGCCAGCAGTTTAGCGGGAGCCCCCTACGAGCAGTACTTC	CASSLAGAPYEQYF
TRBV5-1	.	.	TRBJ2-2	TGCGCCAGCAGCTTGCAGGGGAACACCGGGGAGCTGTTTTTT	CASSLQGNTGELFF
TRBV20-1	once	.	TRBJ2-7	TGCAGTGCTAGATCTACCTACGAGCAGTACTTC	CSARSTYEQYF
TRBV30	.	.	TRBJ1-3	TGTGCCTGGAGTTGGACTGGTGACACCATATATTTT	CAWSWTGDTIYF
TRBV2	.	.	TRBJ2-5	TGTGCCAGCAGCTCAGGGGAGGAGACCCAGTACTTC	CASSSGEETQYF
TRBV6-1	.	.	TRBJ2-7	TGTGCCAGCAGTGAAGCATGGGCAGGTTCTACCTACGAGCAGTACTTC	CASSEAWAGSTYEQYF
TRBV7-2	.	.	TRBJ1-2	TGTGCCAGCAGCCCTAAACGGGGGAACTATGGCTACACCTTC	CASSPKRGNYGYTF
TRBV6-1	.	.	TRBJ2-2	TGTGCCAGCCAGCTTTGGGGCTACACCGGGGAGCTGTTTTTT	CASQLWGYTGELFF
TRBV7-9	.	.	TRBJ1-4	TGTGCCAGCAGCGAGGATGGAGGGCCCAATGAAAAACTGTTTTTT	CASSEDGGPNEKLFF
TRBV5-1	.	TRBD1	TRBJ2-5	TGCGCCAGCAGCTTGGGATGGGACAGAAAAGAGACCCAGTACTTC	CASSLGWDRKETQYF
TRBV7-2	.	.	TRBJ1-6	TGTGCCAGCAGCTTACTGACGGGGAGCTATAATTCACCCCTCCACTTT	CASSLLTGSYNSPLHF
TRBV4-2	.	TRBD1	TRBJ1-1	TGTGCCAGCAGCTCACAGGGGGAAGGGAACACTGAAGCTTTCTTT	CASSSQGEGNTEAFF
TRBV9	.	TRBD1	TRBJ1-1	TGTGCCAGCAGCCTAGGTGGGACAGGGCCCAACACTGAAGCTTTCTTT	CASSLGGTGPNTEAFF
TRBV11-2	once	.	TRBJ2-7	TGTGCCAGCAGCTCCTCTGGGGGGAACTACGAGCAGTACTTC	CASSSSGGNYEQYF
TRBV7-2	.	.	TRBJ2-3	TGTGCCAGCAGCTTAGCGATGGCAGAAACAGATACGCAGTATTTT	CASSLAMAETDTQYF
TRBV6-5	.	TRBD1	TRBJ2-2	TGTGCCAGCAGTGCCCGGGACAGGGGGACCGGGGAGCTGTTTTTT	CASSARDRGTGELFF
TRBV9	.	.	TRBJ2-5	TGTGCCAGCAGCGTAGAACCCCGGGGAGAGACCCAGTACTTC	CASSVEPRGETQYF
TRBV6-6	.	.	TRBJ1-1	TGTGCCAGCTCCTCTCCAGGCCGGAACACTGAAGCTTTCTTT	CASSSPGRNTEAFF
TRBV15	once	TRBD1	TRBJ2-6	TGTGCCACCAGCAGAAGGAGACAGGGAAACTCTGGGGCCAACGTCCTGACTTTC	CATSRRRQGNSGANVLTF
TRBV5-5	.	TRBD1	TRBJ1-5	TGTGCCAGCAGCTCAGGACAGGGGTGGAATCAGCCCCAGCATTTT	CASSSGQGWNQPQHF